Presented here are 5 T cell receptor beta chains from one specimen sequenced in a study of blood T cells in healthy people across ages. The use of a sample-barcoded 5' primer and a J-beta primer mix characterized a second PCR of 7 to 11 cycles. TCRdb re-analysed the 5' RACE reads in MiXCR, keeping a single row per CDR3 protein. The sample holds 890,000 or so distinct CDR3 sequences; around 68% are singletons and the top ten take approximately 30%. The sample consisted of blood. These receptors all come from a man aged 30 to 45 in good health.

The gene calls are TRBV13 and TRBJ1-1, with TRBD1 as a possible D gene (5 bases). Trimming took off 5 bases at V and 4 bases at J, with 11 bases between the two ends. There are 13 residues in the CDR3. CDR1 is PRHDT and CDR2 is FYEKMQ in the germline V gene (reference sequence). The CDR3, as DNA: TGTGCCAGCAGCACGGGACGGCTCACTGAAGCTTTCTTT. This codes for CASSTGRLTEAFF.

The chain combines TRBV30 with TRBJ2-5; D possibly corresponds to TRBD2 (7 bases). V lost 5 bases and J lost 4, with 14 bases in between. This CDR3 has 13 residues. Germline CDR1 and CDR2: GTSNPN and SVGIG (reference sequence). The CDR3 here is CAWESGGGETQYF. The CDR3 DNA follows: TGTGCCTGGGAATCGGGGGGCGGAGAGACCCAGTACTTC.

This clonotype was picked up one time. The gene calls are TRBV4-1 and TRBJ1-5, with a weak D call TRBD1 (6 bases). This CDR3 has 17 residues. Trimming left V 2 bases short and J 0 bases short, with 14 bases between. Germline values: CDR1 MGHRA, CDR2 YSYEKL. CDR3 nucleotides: TGCGCCAGCAGCCAAAGGGGGGCAGATCATAGCAATCAGCCCCAGCATTTT. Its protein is CASSQRGADHSNQPQHF.

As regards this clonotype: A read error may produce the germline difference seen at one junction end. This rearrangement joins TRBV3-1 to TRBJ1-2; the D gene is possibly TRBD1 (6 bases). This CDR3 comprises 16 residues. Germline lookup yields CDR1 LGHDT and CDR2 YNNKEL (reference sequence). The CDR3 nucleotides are TGTGCCAGCAGCCGAGGAACAGGGAATCGCGTCTATGGCTACACCTTT. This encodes CASSRGTGNRVYGYTF.

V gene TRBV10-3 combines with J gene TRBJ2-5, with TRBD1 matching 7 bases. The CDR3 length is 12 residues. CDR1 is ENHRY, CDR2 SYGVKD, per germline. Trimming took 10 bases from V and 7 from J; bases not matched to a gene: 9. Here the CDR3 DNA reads TGTGCCACCCAGGGACAGTCGACGACCCAGTACTTC. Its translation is CATQGQSTTQYF.